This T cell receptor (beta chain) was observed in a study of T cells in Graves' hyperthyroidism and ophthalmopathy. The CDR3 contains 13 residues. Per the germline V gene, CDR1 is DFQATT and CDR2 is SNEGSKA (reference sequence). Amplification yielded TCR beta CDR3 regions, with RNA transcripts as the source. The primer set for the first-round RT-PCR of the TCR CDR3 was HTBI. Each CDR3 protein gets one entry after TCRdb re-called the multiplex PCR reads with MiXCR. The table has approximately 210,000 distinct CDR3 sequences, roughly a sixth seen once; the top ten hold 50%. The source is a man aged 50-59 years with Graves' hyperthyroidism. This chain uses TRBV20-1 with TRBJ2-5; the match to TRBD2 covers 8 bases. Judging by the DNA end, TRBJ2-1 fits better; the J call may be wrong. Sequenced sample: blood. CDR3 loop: CSAPPGGGETQFF. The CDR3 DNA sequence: TGCAGTGCTCCCCCCGGGGGGGGAGAGACCCAGTTCTTC.